These T cell receptor beta chains were read from a single sample in a study of vaccination and CD4 T cells after COVID-19. These receptors have no identified antigens. TCRdb fed the PCR reads into MiXCR, producing one record per CDR3 protein. The sample includes more than 9,500 distinct CDR3 sequences, 45% of them seen just once. The specimen sequenced was CD4+ T cells from blood, cultured in vitro. These receptors were obtained from a human donor who had recovered from COVID-19. CDR3s include the opening cysteine and the closing phenylalanine or tryptophan. A D gene is named only where the DNA matches it firmly. Size is omitted from some rows. Given values are once, few, many or a class for expanded clones.

v_gene: TRBV6-1; d_gene: -; j_gene: TRBJ2-5; abundance: few; CDR3nt: TGTGCCAGCAGCACAACCTACAGGGATCAAGAGACCCAGTACTTC; CDR3aa: CASSTTYRDQETQYF
v_gene: TRBV7-9; d_gene: TRBD2; j_gene: TRBJ2-1; abundance: hyperexpanded; CDR3nt: TGTGCCAGCAGCCGAAGGGCTCTAGCGGGAGGGGACAATGAGCAGTTCTTC; CDR3aa: CASSRRALAGGDNEQFF
v_gene: TRBV28; d_gene: -; j_gene: TRBJ1-1; abundance: -; CDR3nt: TGTGCCAGCAGGCTCACCAACACTGAAGCTTTCTTT; CDR3aa: CASRLTNTEAFF
v_gene: TRBV7-2; d_gene: -; j_gene: TRBJ1-5; abundance: -; CDR3nt: TGTGCCAGCAGCCTAGGAGCCTTGGGCAATCAGCCCCAGCATTTT; CDR3aa: CASSLGALGNQPQHF
v_gene: TRBV15; d_gene: -; j_gene: TRBJ1-2; abundance: -; CDR3nt: TGTGCCACCAGCAGAGATTATTTGGAGTTTTCTTATTCGGGCTACACCTTC; CDR3aa: CATSRDYLEFSYSGYTF
v_gene: TRBV7-2; d_gene: TRBD1; j_gene: TRBJ1-2; abundance: medium-sized; CDR3nt: TGTGCCAGCAGCCAACAGGGGAGAGGTTTACAGGGCTACACCTTC; CDR3aa: CASSQQGRGLQGYTF
v_gene: TRBV24-1; d_gene: TRBD1; j_gene: TRBJ1-5; abundance: few; CDR3nt: TGTGCCACCAGTGATCCGAGAACAGGGGGCAATCAGCCCCAGCATTTT; CDR3aa: CATSDPRTGGNQPQHF
v_gene: TRBV5-5; d_gene: TRBD1; j_gene: TRBJ2-7; abundance: -; CDR3nt: TGTGCCAGCAGCACGGACAGGGTAAGATCTGGCGAGCAGTACTTC; CDR3aa: CASSTDRVRSGEQYF
v_gene: TRBV30; d_gene: TRBD1; j_gene: TRBJ1-1; abundance: few; CDR3nt: TGTGCCTGGAGGGGACAGGGGAACACTGAAGCTTTCTTT; CDR3aa: CAWRGQGNTEAFF
v_gene: TRBV20-1; d_gene: TRBD2; j_gene: TRBJ2-7; abundance: few; CDR3nt: TGCAGTGCAGCCCATAGGCGGGAGCTCGGCGAGCAGTACTTC; CDR3aa: CSAAHRRELGEQYF
v_gene: TRBV6-1; d_gene: TRBD2; j_gene: TRBJ2-1; abundance: -; CDR3nt: TGTGCCAGCAGTGCCGGACTAGCGGGAGGGTGGAATGAGCAGTTCTTC; CDR3aa: CASSAGLAGGWNEQFF
v_gene: TRBV6-2/TRBV6-3; d_gene: -; j_gene: TRBJ1-5; abundance: -; CDR3nt: TGTGCCAGCAGTTACTCTCGGGCAGATCCAGCCCAGCATTTT; CDR3aa: CASSYSRADPAQHF
v_gene: TRBV7-2; d_gene: -; j_gene: TRBJ1-3; abundance: -; CDR3nt: TGTGCCAGCAGCTTAGACCAGGGGAGAAACACCATATATTTT; CDR3aa: CASSLDQGRNTIYF
v_gene: TRBV7-2; d_gene: -; j_gene: TRBJ2-1; abundance: few; CDR3nt: TGTGCCAGCAGCTTAGCCCATGGGGGGCGCTACAATGAGCAGTTCTTC; CDR3aa: CASSLAHGGRYNEQFF
v_gene: TRBV18; d_gene: TRBD1; j_gene: TRBJ1-5; abundance: -; CDR3nt: TGTGCCAGCTCAGGGGACAGACTTAGCAATCAGCCCCAGCATTTT; CDR3aa: CASSGDRLSNQPQHF
v_gene: TRBV29-1; d_gene: -; j_gene: TRBJ2-7; abundance: -; CDR3nt: TGCAGCGTTGTACTACAGGACACGGGGGAGCAGTACTTC; CDR3aa: CSVVLQDTGEQYF
v_gene: TRBV20-1; d_gene: -; j_gene: TRBJ2-7; abundance: -; CDR3nt: TGCAGTGCTAGAGATAGGCGCCGGACCTACGAGCAGTACTTC; CDR3aa: CSARDRRRTYEQYF
v_gene: TRBV5-4; d_gene: -; j_gene: TRBJ2-5; abundance: once; CDR3nt: TGTGCCAGCAGCTTGGACGGCAGGGTTGAGACCCAGTACTTC; CDR3aa: CASSLDGRVETQYF
v_gene: TRBV19; d_gene: -; j_gene: TRBJ1-5; abundance: -; CDR3nt: TGTGCCAGTAGTATAGCCCGGCGGGGTGATCAGCCCCAGCATTTT; CDR3aa: CASSIARRGDQPQHF
v_gene: TRBV18; d_gene: TRBD1; j_gene: TRBJ2-1; abundance: -; CDR3nt: TGTGCCAGCTCCAGGGACAGGGACAATGAGCAGTTCTTC; CDR3aa: CASSRDRDNEQFF
v_gene: TRBV20-1; d_gene: TRBD2; j_gene: TRBJ2-5; abundance: few; CDR3nt: TGCAGTATTAGCGGGGCAGCCGCTCAGTACCAAGAGACCCAGTACTTC; CDR3aa: CSISGAAAQYQETQYF
v_gene: TRBV20-1; d_gene: TRBD1; j_gene: TRBJ1-5; abundance: few; CDR3nt: TGCAGTGCTAGACAGGGGGCAAGCAATCAGCCCCAGCATTTT; CDR3aa: CSARQGASNQPQHF
v_gene: TRBV10-2; d_gene: TRBD1; j_gene: TRBJ2-3; abundance: -; CDR3nt: TGCGCCAGCAGTGTACAGGGGCCAGATACGCAGTATTTT; CDR3aa: CASSVQGPDTQYF
v_gene: TRBV20-1; d_gene: TRBD1; j_gene: TRBJ2-1; abundance: -; CDR3nt: TGCAGTGCTAGGGGGAACAGGGGGCTTTACAATGAGCAGTTCTTC; CDR3aa: CSARGNRGLYNEQFF
v_gene: TRBV5-3; d_gene: -; j_gene: TRBJ1-2; abundance: few; CDR3nt: TGTGCCAGCAGCTTGGTGGCTATTAACAACTATGGCTACACCTTC; CDR3aa: CASSLVAINNYGYTF
v_gene: TRBV5-1; d_gene: TRBD1; j_gene: TRBJ1-1; abundance: -; CDR3nt: TGCGCCAGCAGCCCCCAGACAGGGACGAACACTGAAGCTTTCTTT; CDR3aa: CASSPQTGTNTEAFF
v_gene: TRBV7-8; d_gene: -; j_gene: TRBJ2-3; abundance: few; CDR3nt: TGTGCCAGCAGTTTCGGACCAGGGGCAGATACGCAGTATTTT; CDR3aa: CASSFGPGADTQYF
v_gene: TRBV7-2; d_gene: TRBD1; j_gene: TRBJ2-7; abundance: few; CDR3nt: TGTGCCAGCAGCTGGACAGGGGGCCCCTACGAGCAGTACTTC; CDR3aa: CASSWTGGPYEQYF
v_gene: TRBV24-1; d_gene: TRBD1; j_gene: TRBJ1-1; abundance: few; CDR3nt: TGTGCCACCAGCCTCACAGGGGGTATGAACACTGAAGCTTTCTTT; CDR3aa: CATSLTGGMNTEAFF
v_gene: TRBV20-1; d_gene: -; j_gene: TRBJ1-1; abundance: -; CDR3nt: TGCAGTGCTAGAGATCAGGACGGCCTAATGAACACTGAAGCTTTCTTT; CDR3aa: CSARDQDGLMNTEAFF
v_gene: TRBV25-1; d_gene: TRBD1; j_gene: TRBJ2-5; abundance: -; CDR3nt: TGTGCCAGCAGTGGGGCAGGGGGCGGTTGGGAGACCCAGTACTTC; CDR3aa: CASSGAGGGWETQYF
v_gene: TRBV27; d_gene: TRBD1; j_gene: TRBJ2-3; abundance: -; CDR3nt: TGTGCCAGCAGGACAGGGCAACACACAGATACGCAGTATTTT; CDR3aa: CASRTGQHTDTQYF
v_gene: TRBV29-1; d_gene: -; j_gene: TRBJ1-1; abundance: few; CDR3nt: TGCAGCGTCCCCTCGGTGTCAGGGGTGGACACTGAAGCTTTCTTT; CDR3aa: CSVPSVSGVDTEAFF
v_gene: TRBV24-1; d_gene: -; j_gene: TRBJ2-2; abundance: -; CDR3nt: TGTGCCACCGGGGACCCGAACACCGGGGAGCTGTTTTTT; CDR3aa: CATGDPNTGELFF
v_gene: TRBV6-5; d_gene: -; j_gene: TRBJ1-2; abundance: few; CDR3nt: TGTGCCAGCAGTTACTCGAGGCAATATAATGGCTACACCTTC; CDR3aa: CASSYSRQYNGYTF
v_gene: TRBV6-5; d_gene: TRBD2; j_gene: TRBJ2-4; abundance: -; CDR3nt: TGTGCCAGCAGTTACTCCTCCGGGGGGGCTGCCAAAAACATTCAGTACTTC; CDR3aa: CASSYSSGGAAKNIQYF
v_gene: TRBV12-3/TRBV12-4; d_gene: -; j_gene: TRBJ1-1; abundance: few; CDR3nt: TGTGCCAGCAGTCCCCCGGGACACATTAACACTGAAGCTTTCTTT; CDR3aa: CASSPPGHINTEAFF
v_gene: TRBV24-1; d_gene: -; j_gene: TRBJ1-3; abundance: -; CDR3nt: TGTGCCACCAGTGCGGGGGGCTCTGGAAACACCATATATTTT; CDR3aa: CATSAGGSGNTIYF
v_gene: TRBV7-2; d_gene: -; j_gene: TRBJ1-5; abundance: -; CDR3nt: TGTGCCAGCAGCTTAGGGGGGGATAAGCCCCAGCATTTT; CDR3aa: CASSLGGDKPQHF
v_gene: TRBV7-2; d_gene: -; j_gene: TRBJ2-2; abundance: few; CDR3nt: TGTGCCAGCAGCTCCCACTACCCCACCGGGGAGCTGTTTTTT; CDR3aa: CASSSHYPTGELFF
v_gene: TRBV2; d_gene: -; j_gene: TRBJ2-7; abundance: -; CDR3nt: TGTGCCAGCAGAGATACAAGCTCTGGGGAGCAGTACTTC; CDR3aa: CASRDTSSGEQYF
v_gene: TRBV27; d_gene: TRBD1; j_gene: TRBJ2-6; abundance: once; CDR3nt: TGTGCCAGCAGGTCCACCCTCCGGGACAGGTACCCTGGGGCCAACGTCCTGACTTTC; CDR3aa: CASRSTLRDRYPGANVLTF
v_gene: TRBV5-1; d_gene: -; j_gene: TRBJ1-2; abundance: few; CDR3nt: TGCGCCAGCAGCTTGGCGGCAGGGGAAGGCTACACCTTC; CDR3aa: CASSLAAGEGYTF
v_gene: TRBV21-1; d_gene: -; j_gene: TRBJ2-4; abundance: -; CDR3nt: TGTGCCAGCAGCTCACCTGACCAACCGGGAGCCAAAAACATTCAGTACTTC; CDR3aa: CASSSPDQPGAKNIQYF
v_gene: TRBV7-2; d_gene: TRBD2; j_gene: TRBJ2-2; abundance: -; CDR3nt: TGCGCCAGCAGCTTGGTAGCGGGGGAGACCGGGGAGCTGTTTTTT; CDR3aa: CASSLVAGETGELFF
v_gene: TRBV10-1; d_gene: TRBD1; j_gene: TRBJ1-1; abundance: -; CDR3nt: TGCGCCAGCAGTATTACAGGGGCTGGCTACACTGAAGCTTTCTTT; CDR3aa: CASSITGAGYTEAFF
v_gene: TRBV7-2; d_gene: TRBD2; j_gene: TRBJ2-7; abundance: -; CDR3nt: TGTGCCAGCAGCTTTAGATCAGGAGTAGCGGGCTCCTACGAGCAGTACTTC; CDR3aa: CASSFRSGVAGSYEQYF
v_gene: TRBV27; d_gene: TRBD2; j_gene: TRBJ2-5; abundance: -; CDR3nt: TGTGCCAGCAGACTAGCGGGGGGCCAAGAGACCCAGTACTTC; CDR3aa: CASRLAGGQETQYF